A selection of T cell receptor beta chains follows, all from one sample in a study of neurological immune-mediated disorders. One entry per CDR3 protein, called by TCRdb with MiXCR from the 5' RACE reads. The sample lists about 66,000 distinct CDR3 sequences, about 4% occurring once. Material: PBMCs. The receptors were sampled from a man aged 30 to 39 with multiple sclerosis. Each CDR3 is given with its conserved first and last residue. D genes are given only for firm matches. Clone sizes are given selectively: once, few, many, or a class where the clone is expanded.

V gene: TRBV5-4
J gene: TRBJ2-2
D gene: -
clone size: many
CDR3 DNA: TGTGCCAGCAGCTTCAGGGGCTCCGGGGAGCTGTTTTTT
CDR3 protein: CASSFRGSGELFF

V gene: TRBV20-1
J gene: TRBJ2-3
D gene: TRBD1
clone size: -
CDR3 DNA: TGCAGTGCTAGAACCCCAGGGGGTTCGGATACGCAGTATTTT
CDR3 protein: CSARTPGGSDTQYF

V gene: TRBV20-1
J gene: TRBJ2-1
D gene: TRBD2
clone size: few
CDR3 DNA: TGCAGTGCGTTACTAGCGGGGGGCTACCATGAGCAGTTCTTC
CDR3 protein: CSALLAGGYHEQFF

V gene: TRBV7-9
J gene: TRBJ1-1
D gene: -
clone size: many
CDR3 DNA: TGTGCCAGCAGCTTAGAGACAGCCACTGAAGCTTTCTTT
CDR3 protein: CASSLETATEAFF

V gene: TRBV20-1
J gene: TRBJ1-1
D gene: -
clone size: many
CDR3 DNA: TGCAGTGCTAACCCCGTCATGGTAGCTTTCTTT
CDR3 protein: CSANPVMVAFF

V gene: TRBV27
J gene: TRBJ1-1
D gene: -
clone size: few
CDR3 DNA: TGTGCCAGCAGTTGGTCGCGGGATACTGAAGCTTTCTTT
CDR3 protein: CASSWSRDTEAFF

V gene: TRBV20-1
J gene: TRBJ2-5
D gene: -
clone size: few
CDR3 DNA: TGCAGTGCTAGACGGCTCCAAGAGACCCAGTACTTC
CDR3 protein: CSARRLQETQYF

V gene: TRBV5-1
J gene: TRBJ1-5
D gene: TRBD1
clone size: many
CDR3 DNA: TGCGCCAGCAGCGAACAGGGGGCCCCGGGCCAGCCCCAGCATTTT
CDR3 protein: CASSEQGAPGQPQHF

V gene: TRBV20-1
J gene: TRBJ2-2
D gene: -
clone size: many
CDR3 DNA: TGCAGTGCTAGAGTGGGCAGCGGGGAGCTGTTTTTT
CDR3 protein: CSARVGSGELFF

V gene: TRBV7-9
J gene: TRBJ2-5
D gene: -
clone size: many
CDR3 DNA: TGTGCCAGCAGCCTCCGACAGCACCAAGAGACCCAGTACTTC
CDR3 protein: CASSLRQHQETQYF

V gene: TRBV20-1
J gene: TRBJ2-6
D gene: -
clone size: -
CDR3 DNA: TGCAGTGCTAGTCAGATCACTGGGGCCAAAGTCCTGACTTTC
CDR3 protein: CSASQITGAKVLTF

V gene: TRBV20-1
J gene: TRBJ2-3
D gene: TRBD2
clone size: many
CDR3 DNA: TGCAGTGCTAGCCCTTTACTAGCGGTGACAGATACGCAGTATTTT
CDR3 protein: CSASPLLAVTDTQYF

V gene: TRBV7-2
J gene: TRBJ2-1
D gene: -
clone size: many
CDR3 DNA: TGTGCCAGCAGCCCGGAGGGACGCAATGAGCAGTTCTTC
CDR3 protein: CASSPEGRNEQFF